The rows below give T cell receptor beta chains drawn from one sample of a study of patients and donors after allogeneic stem cell transplantation. One entry per CDR3 protein results from TCRdb running MiXCR on the RT-PCR reads. In the table there are hundreds of thousands of distinct CDR3 sequences, 16% of which are singletons. The sequenced material came from blood, either unsorted or a sorted T cell fraction (not recorded which). The receptors originated from a human donor who was either an allogeneic HSCT recipient or a stem cell or donor lymphocyte infusion donor (not recorded which). It is not recorded whose cells these are; they may come from a transplant donor. Each CDR3 is given with its conserved first and last residue. Fields, in order: D gene, clone size, J gene, V gene, CDR3 DNA, CDR3 protein. D genes are given only for firm matches. Clone size appears in some rows only: once, few, many, or a class for an expanded clone.

D: NA; size: many; J: TRBJ2-7; V: TRBV12-3/TRBV12-4; DNA: TGTGCCAGCAGAGACCAGGGCTCCTCCTACGAGCAGTACTTC; CDR3: CASRDQGSSYEQYF
D: TRBD1; size: NA; J: TRBJ1-2; V: TRBV27; DNA: TGTGCCAGCACCCTGACATACTCCACAGGGGGCTATGGCTACACCTTC; CDR3: CASTLTYSTGGYGYTF
D: NA; size: few; J: TRBJ1-5; V: TRBV5-6; DNA: TGTGCCAGCAGCTTCCAAGGCGGTCAGCCCCAGCATTTT; CDR3: CASSFQGGQPQHF
D: TRBD1; size: NA; J: TRBJ1-1; V: TRBV12-5; DNA: TGTGCTAGTGGTTTGTCCGGGACAGCGAACACTGAAGCTTTCTTT; CDR3: CASGLSGTANTEAFF
D: TRBD1; size: few; J: TRBJ1-2; V: TRBV25-1; DNA: TGTGCCAGCAGTGAATGGACAGGGTTGTTTGGGAATGGCTACACCTTC; CDR3: CASSEWTGLFGNGYTF
D: NA; size: few; J: TRBJ1-2; V: TRBV10-3; DNA: TGTGCCGGAAACCGGGACGGATATAACTATGGCTACACCTTC; CDR3: CAGNRDGYNYGYTF
D: NA; size: few; J: TRBJ2-7; V: TRBV7-8; DNA: TGTGCCAGCAGCACGCTACTAGCAGTAGGCGAGCAGTACTTC; CDR3: CASSTLLAVGEQYF
D: NA; size: NA; J: TRBJ2-3; V: TRBV5-6; DNA: TGTGCCAGCAGCTTGTATCGGGTAACGAGAAAGAAACACAGAGGTACGCAGTATTTT; CDR3: CASSLYRVTRKKHRGTQYF
D: TRBD1; size: few; J: TRBJ2-3; V: TRBV12-3/TRBV12-4; DNA: TGTGCCAGCAGCCAGGGGGACCCGAGAGATACGCAGTATTTT; CDR3: CASSQGDPRDTQYF
D: NA; size: few; J: TRBJ2-5; V: TRBV20-1; DNA: TGCAGTGCTACCCAGGGCCGAGAGACCCAGTACTTC; CDR3: CSATQGRETQYF
D: TRBD1; size: few; J: TRBJ1-1; V: TRBV28; DNA: TGTGCCAGCAGTTTCAGGGGGCTGATGAACACTGAAGCTTTCTTT; CDR3: CASSFRGLMNTEAFF
D: NA; size: few; J: TRBJ2-1; V: TRBV4-1; DNA: TGCGCCAGCAGCCTGGTCAATGGAGGGGTGACGGAGCAGTTCTTC; CDR3: CASSLVNGGVTEQFF
D: NA; size: NA; J: TRBJ1-5; V: TRBV6-1; DNA: TGTGCCACAAAGGAATTCGGCAGGGGTAACAATCAGCCCCAGCATTTT; CDR3: CATKEFGRGNNQPQHF
D: NA; size: few; J: TRBJ2-4; V: TRBV7-9; DNA: TGTGCCAGCAGCCCGACGGTTATACTAGCCAAAAACATTCAGTACTTC; CDR3: CASSPTVILAKNIQYF
D: TRBD1; size: many; J: TRBJ2-5; V: TRBV7-8; DNA: TGTGCCAGCAGCATCGGACAGGGAGAGACCCAGTACTTC; CDR3: CASSIGQGETQYF
D: NA; size: few; J: TRBJ2-7; V: TRBV5-1; DNA: TGCGCCAGCAGCTCCCGGGGGGCGATCGAGCAGTACTTC; CDR3: CASSSRGAIEQYF
D: NA; size: many; J: TRBJ1-1; V: TRBV5-6; DNA: TGTGCCAGCAGCTTGGTGGTTCGGCGGAACACTGAAGCTTTCTTT; CDR3: CASSLVVRRNTEAFF
D: NA; size: few; J: TRBJ2-5; V: TRBV6-2/TRBV6-3; DNA: TGTGCCAGCAGTTCCCGTAAGACCCAGTACTTC; CDR3: CASSSRKTQYF
D: NA; size: few; J: TRBJ1-2; V: TRBV6-5; DNA: TGTGCCAGCAGTTACTCCACGCGGACCTATGGCTACACCTTC; CDR3: CASSYSTRTYGYTF
D: NA; size: NA; J: TRBJ2-7; V: TRBV12-3/TRBV12-4; DNA: TGTGCCAGCAGGTCCCGGGAGCAGTCCTACGAGCAGTACTTC; CDR3: CASRSREQSYEQYF
D: TRBD2; size: NA; J: TRBJ2-1; V: TRBV4-1; DNA: TGCGCCAGCAGCCATCCCCGAGCGGGGACCCATAACAATGAGCAGTTCTTC; CDR3: CASSHPRAGTHNNEQFF
D: NA; size: many; J: TRBJ2-7; V: TRBV12-3/TRBV12-4; DNA: TGTGCCAGCAGTTTAAACCCAGGGGTGAGAGAGCAGTACTTC; CDR3: CASSLNPGVREQYF
D: NA; size: NA; J: TRBJ1-4; V: TRBV19; DNA: TGTGCCAGTAGTCCCGCCGGCGCAACTAATGAAAAACTGTTTTTT; CDR3: CASSPAGATNEKLFF
D: NA; size: few; J: TRBJ2-1; V: TRBV11-2; DNA: TGTGCCAGCAGCTTAAGGTCTGGGCAGTTCTTC; CDR3: CASSLRSGQFF
D: TRBD1; size: few; J: TRBJ2-2; V: TRBV2; DNA: TGTGCCAGCAAGGACAGGGTGAACACCGGGGAGCTGTTTTTT; CDR3: CASKDRVNTGELFF
D: NA; size: few; J: TRBJ1-6; V: TRBV5-6; DNA: TGTGCCAGCAGCTTGGCCGGCGGACCTAATTCACCCCTCCACTTT; CDR3: CASSLAGGPNSPLHF
D: NA; size: once; J: TRBJ2-5; V: TRBV7-2; DNA: TGTGCCAGCAGCTTAGCACTCCCGGTGTGGACCCAGTACTTC; CDR3: CASSLALPVWTQYF
D: NA; size: few; J: TRBJ2-3; V: TRBV7-8; DNA: TGTGCCAGCAGCTTAAGTGGGCAGTGGTTAGATACGCAGTATTTT; CDR3: CASSLSGQWLDTQYF
D: TRBD1; size: many; J: TRBJ2-5; V: TRBV4-3; DNA: TGCGCCAGCAGCCAACAGGGGGCTGAGGAGACCCAGTACTTC; CDR3: CASSQQGAEETQYF
D: NA; size: NA; J: TRBJ1-5; V: TRBV4-1; DNA: TGCGCCAGCAGCCATAGGGGAGAAGAATCTTATAGCAATCAGCCCCAGCATTTT; CDR3: CASSHRGEESYSNQPQHF
D: NA; size: NA; J: TRBJ2-1; V: TRBV5-1; DNA: TGCGCCAGCAGCCTAGGACCGGGTGATGAGCAGTTCTTC; CDR3: CASSLGPGDEQFF
D: NA; size: few; J: TRBJ1-5; V: TRBV3-1; DNA: TGTGCCAGCAGCCATGGAAAAAGCAATCAGCCCCAGCATTTT; CDR3: CASSHGKSNQPQHF
D: TRBD1; size: NA; J: TRBJ2-1; V: TRBV12-3/TRBV12-4; DNA: TGTGCCAGCAGTTCAGAGACAGGGAACGAGCAGTTCTTC; CDR3: CASSSETGNEQFF
D: TRBD1; size: few; J: TRBJ1-3; V: TRBV5-5; DNA: TGTGCCAGCAGCTTAATTGACAGGGGCTCTGGAAACACCATATATTTT; CDR3: CASSLIDRGSGNTIYF
D: TRBD2; size: NA; J: TRBJ2-7; V: TRBV11-2; DNA: TGTGCCAGCAGCTCCGCGGCGGGGGGAGCCTACGAGCAGTACTTC; CDR3: CASSSAAGGAYEQYF
D: TRBD2; size: few; J: TRBJ2-1; V: TRBV10-3; DNA: TGTGCCATCAGTGAGTCGCAGCGGGAGGGCTACAATGAGCAGTTCTTC; CDR3: CAISESQREGYNEQFF
D: NA; size: many; J: TRBJ2-5; V: TRBV12-3/TRBV12-4; DNA: TGTGCCACAACTAGAGGGGAGACCCAGTACTTC; CDR3: CATTRGETQYF
D: NA; size: many; J: TRBJ2-1; V: TRBV5-1; DNA: TGCGCCAGCAGCTCTGCCCGTCAGACAGTCAATGAGCAGTTCTTC; CDR3: CASSSARQTVNEQFF
D: TRBD1; size: few; J: TRBJ1-1; V: TRBV4-1; DNA: TGCGCCAGCAGCCGTATAACAGGGGTCACTGAAGCTTTCTTT; CDR3: CASSRITGVTEAFF
D: TRBD1; size: NA; J: TRBJ2-7; V: TRBV4-3; DNA: TGCGCCAGCAGCCCGGGGACAGGCCAGGCCTACGAGCAGTACTTC; CDR3: CASSPGTGQAYEQYF
D: NA; size: NA; J: TRBJ1-5; V: TRBV6-2/TRBV6-3; DNA: TGTGCCAGCAGACGACAGGCTCCACAGCCCCAGCATTTT; CDR3: CASRRQAPQPQHF
D: NA; size: NA; J: TRBJ1-4; V: TRBV6-1; DNA: TGTGCCAGCAAGTCAGGGAGTGCAACTAATGAAAAACTGTTTTTT; CDR3: CASKSGSATNEKLFF
D: NA; size: NA; J: TRBJ1-6; V: TRBV4-1; DNA: TGCGCCAGCAGCCAAGTCCCGGGGCGCAGAAATTCACCCCTCCACTTT; CDR3: CASSQVPGRRNSPLHF
D: NA; size: few; J: TRBJ2-2; V: TRBV9; DNA: TGTGCCAGCAGGAGGGCTGAAGGCGGGGAGCTGTTTTTT; CDR3: CASRRAEGGELFF
D: TRBD1; size: few; J: TRBJ2-2; V: TRBV7-9; DNA: TGTGCCAGCAGCACGACAGGGTTCACCGGGGAGCTGTTTTTT; CDR3: CASSTTGFTGELFF
D: NA; size: few; J: TRBJ1-3; V: TRBV24-1; DNA: TGTGCCACGGGACTATCGAGCTCTGGAAACACCATATATTTT; CDR3: CATGLSSSGNTIYF
D: TRBD2; size: few; J: TRBJ2-1; V: TRBV30; DNA: TGTGCCTGGAGTGTCCCGCTAGCGGGGCTGACCTACAATGAGCAGTTCTTC; CDR3: CAWSVPLAGLTYNEQFF
D: NA; size: few; J: TRBJ2-1; V: TRBV5-6; DNA: TGTGCCAGCAGCTTGGGGCGCCGCGTTGGGCCTATGGATGAGCAGTTCTTC; CDR3: CASSLGRRVGPMDEQFF
D: TRBD2; size: NA; J: TRBJ2-1; V: TRBV6-2/TRBV6-3; DNA: TGTGCCAGCAGTTACGATGGACTAGCCTACAATGAGCAGTTCTTC; CDR3: CASSYDGLAYNEQFF
D: NA; size: NA; J: TRBJ1-2; V: TRBV4-3; DNA: TGCGCCAGTAGCCAAGACCCAGGGGTTTATGGCTACACCTTC; CDR3: CASSQDPGVYGYTF
D: NA; size: NA; J: TRBJ2-7; V: TRBV18; DNA: TGTGCCAGCTCCCCGGGGCGGAGGAGCTCCTACGAGCAGTACTTC; CDR3: CASSPGRRSSYEQYF
D: NA; size: few; J: TRBJ1-5; V: TRBV5-1; DNA: TGCGCCAGCAGCAAAGACAGCTACAATCAGCCCCAGCATTTT; CDR3: CASSKDSYNQPQHF
D: TRBD1; size: few; J: TRBJ2-7; V: TRBV4-3; DNA: TGCGCCAGCAGCCATCCGGGACAGGCCATTTCATTC; CDR3: CASSHPGQAISF
D: TRBD2; size: few; J: TRBJ2-3; V: TRBV6-1; DNA: TGTGCCAGCAGTGCACCCGTCGTCGGGGGGGTTACAGATACGCAGTATTTT; CDR3: CASSAPVVGGVTDTQYF
D: TRBD1; size: few; J: TRBJ1-2; V: TRBV7-2; DNA: TGTGCCAGCAGCTTCCGGGACAGGGAAACCTATGGCTACACCTTC; CDR3: CASSFRDRETYGYTF